Listed below are T cell receptor beta chains from one sample, sequenced in a study of T cells after yellow fever vaccination. TCRdb processed the 5' RACE reads anew with MiXCR; each CDR3 protein has one entry. The sample holds about 320,000 distinct CDR3 sequences, around 4.3% seen once. Here the sequenced sample was PBMCs, taken 15 days after the yellow fever booster vaccination. All receptors come from a man in his late teens or twenties who received the YFV17D yellow fever vaccine. CDR3s include the opening cysteine and the closing phenylalanine or tryptophan. Each record gives: V gene, J gene, D gene, clone size, CDR3 DNA, CDR3 protein. The D gene is left open where the match is weak. Part of the rows lack a size; the others show once, few, many or a class for expanded clones.

V: TRBV7-3
J: TRBJ2-5
D: -
size: many
DNA: TGTGCCAGCAGCCCCTCTAGTTTCGGAGAGACCCAGTACTTC
CDR3: CASSPSSFGETQYF

V: TRBV7-2
J: TRBJ1-5
D: -
size: many
DNA: TGTGCCAGCAGCCTCACCGGGACAAACAATCAGCCCCAGCATTTT
CDR3: CASSLTGTNNQPQHF

V: TRBV4-1
J: TRBJ2-5
D: -
size: many
DNA: TGCGCCAGCAGCCAACCTACCGACTATCCGAGGGGTAAAGAGACCCAGTACTTC
CDR3: CASSQPTDYPRGKETQYF

V: TRBV6-6
J: TRBJ1-2
D: -
size: few
DNA: TGTGCCAGCAGTTACGGGCCAGGGGCCAACTATGGCTACACCTTC
CDR3: CASSYGPGANYGYTF

V: TRBV5-1
J: TRBJ1-3
D: -
size: many
DNA: TGCGCCAGCAGCTTGACCGGGGCAGAAGGAAACACCATATATTTT
CDR3: CASSLTGAEGNTIYF

V: TRBV9
J: TRBJ1-5
D: -
size: -
DNA: TGTGCCAGCAGCCCCCACGCCTATAGCAATCAGCCCCAGCATTTT
CDR3: CASSPHAYSNQPQHF

V: TRBV20-1
J: TRBJ2-2
D: TRBD1
size: -
DNA: TGCAGTGCAGAATCCGGGACAGGGGGTGGAACCGGGGAGCTGTTTTTT
CDR3: CSAESGTGGGTGELFF

V: TRBV20-1
J: TRBJ1-1
D: -
size: many
DNA: TGCAGTGCTAGATCACAGCTTTATGAAGCTTTCTTT
CDR3: CSARSQLYEAFF

V: TRBV15
J: TRBJ2-5
D: -
size: many
DNA: TGTGCCACCAGGTCGGGACCCCTAGGGGAGACCCAGTACTTC
CDR3: CATRSGPLGETQYF

V: TRBV5-1
J: TRBJ2-3
D: -
size: many
DNA: TGTGCCAGCAGCCCAGGGAGTACAGATACGCAGTATTTT
CDR3: CASSPGSTDTQYF

V: TRBV5-1
J: TRBJ2-2
D: -
size: -
DNA: TGCGCCAGCAGCTTGGGACCCCTGCTATTTGGGACTACCGGGGAGCTGTTTTTT
CDR3: CASSLGPLLFGTTGELFF

V: TRBV7-6
J: TRBJ2-5
D: TRBD2
size: few
DNA: TGTGCCAGCAGCCCCCGGACTAGTCCAGAGACCCAGTACTTC
CDR3: CASSPRTSPETQYF

V: TRBV2
J: TRBJ2-7
D: -
size: few
DNA: TGTGCCAGCAGTGGCAGGGACAAGATCTACGAGCAGTACTTC
CDR3: CASSGRDKIYEQYF

V: TRBV5-1
J: TRBJ1-1
D: -
size: many
DNA: TGCGCCAGCAGCTTGACATTGGGTAGCACTGAAGCTTTCTTT
CDR3: CASSLTLGSTEAFF

V: TRBV7-2
J: TRBJ1-6
D: -
size: -
DNA: TGTGCCAGCAGCCCCGACCGGCAGGGCTACTCACCCCTCCACTTT
CDR3: CASSPDRQGYSPLHF

V: TRBV5-1
J: TRBJ1-5
D: -
size: many
DNA: TGCGCCAGCAGCTTGGATGACAGCTACAGACAGCCCCAGCATTTT
CDR3: CASSLDDSYRQPQHF